Below are 15 T cell receptor beta chains sequenced from a single sample in a study of OX40 agonist ivuxolimab in advanced cancers. The method was immunoSEQ multiplex PCR; TCRdb's version includes in-frame clones alone and lacks a portion of them. The sample includes some 70,000 clones, about 83% of them seen just once. Sequenced material: CD4+ or CD8+ T cells sorted from blood, taken in a trial of the OX40 agonist ivuxolimab. These receptors originate from an adult with an advanced solid tumor such as melanoma, head and neck, liver or kidney cancer.

J is TRBJ2-3 and V is TRBV11-2; D is possibly TRBD2 (5 bases). The CDR3 has 13 amino acids. The germline V gene encodes CDR1 SGHAT and CDR2 FQNNGV. The V end was cut by 0 bases, the J end by 6 bases, with 7 bases between. The CDR3 coding sequence is TGTGCCAGCAGCTTAGATCGGGATGATACGCAGTATTTT. Translated: CASSLDRDDTQYF.

The chain uses TRBV4-3 and TRBJ2-2, with D possibly being TRBD1 (5 bases). The V end was cut by 2 bases, the J end by 6 bases, with 19 bases between. CDR1 LGHNA and CDR2 YSLEER come from the germline V gene. The CDR3 extends over 17 amino acids. CDR3 sequence: CASSQPGTGTFAGELFF. DNA for the CDR3: TGCGCCAGCAGCCAACCGGGTACAGGAACATTCGCCGGGGAGCTGTTTTTT.

The chain combines TRBV20-1 with TRBJ2-1; possibly TRBD2 for D (5 bases). V gave up 5 bases and J gave up 9 bases, with 11 bases separating them. This CDR3 has 11 amino acids. Per germline, CDR1 DFQATT and CDR2 SNEGSKA (reference sequence). The CDR3 protein is CSALQGSEQFF. For the CDR3, the DNA is TGCAGTGCTCTACAAGGGAGTGAGCAGTTCTTC.

This clone was seen only a few times. This chain uses TRBV7-2 with TRBJ2-1; TRBD1 matches 12 bases. V lost 6 bases, J lost 7 bases, and 7 bases stayed unmatched. Germline V gene lookup returns CDR1 SGHTA and CDR2 FQGNSA. The CDR3 totals 15 residues. DNA of the CDR3: TGTGCCAGCAGGAGGGGACAGGGGGCCTTAAATGAGCAGTTCTTC. It yields the protein CASRRGQGALNEQFF.

This chain joins TRBV4-3 and TRBJ2-7; maybe TRBD1 (5 bases). Germline V lookup: CDR1 LGHNA, CDR2 YSLEER. The V end lost 0 bases, the J end lost 0 bases, and 9 bases lay between the germline ends. The CDR3 sequence is 15 residues long. The chain's CDR3 is CASSQEGDTSYEQYF. In DNA, the CDR3 is TGCGCCAGCAGCCAAGAAGGGGATACCTCCTACGAGCAGTACTTC.

The chain uses TRBV25-1 and TRBJ2-1; D perhaps matches TRBD1 (6 bases). The CDR3 extends over 16 amino acids. Germline V gene data show CDR1 as MGHDK and CDR2 as SYGVNS. The V gene lost 2 bases and the J gene lost 6 bases, with 17 bases spanning the gap. CDR3 sequence: CASSEAGTKKANEQFF. CDR3 nucleotides: TGTGCCAGCAGTGAAGCCGGGACAAAGAAGGCCAATGAGCAGTTCTTC.

This rearrangement joins TRBV9 to TRBJ2-3; TRBD1 matches at 11 bases. CDR3 length: 17 amino acids. V lost 2 bases, J lost 2 bases, and 7 bases stayed unmatched. Germline lookup yields CDR1 SGDLS and CDR2 YYNGEE. In nucleotides, the CDR3 is TGTGCCAGCAGCGTCGGACAGGGGGCGGCCTACACAGATACGCAGTATTTT. It is translated as CASSVGQGAAYTDTQYF.

There are a few counts of this clone. The V call is TRBV11-3, the J call TRBJ2-2; no clear D gene. Germline CDR1 SGHNT, CDR2 YENEEA. The CDR3 totals 13 residues. V gave up 5 bases and J gave up 6 bases, with 10 bases separating them. The CDR3 is CASSQRDPGELFF. CDR3 nucleotides: TGTGCCAGCAGCCAACGCGATCCCGGGGAGCTGTTTTTT.

The genes are TRBV18 and TRBJ1-6; D uncertain. CDR1 and CDR2 (germline): KGHSH, LQKENI. The CDR3 totals 14 residues. Trimming took 1 base from V and 6 from J, leaving 7 bases between them. CDR3 sequence: CASSPRDINSPLHF. The CDR3 DNA follows: TGTGCCAGCTCACCACGGGATATTAATTCACCCCTCCACTTT.

V gene TRBV21-1 combines with J gene TRBJ1-5; the table's TRBD1 call for D was not verified on the DNA. TRBV21-1 is annotated as a pseudogene. This CDR3 contains 15 residues. CDR3 coding DNA: TGTGCCAGCAGTAAAGGGGGGACAGGGAAGGAGCCCCAGCATTTT. Translated, it gives CASSKGGTGKEPQHF.

This clone came up once. DNA for the CDR3: TGTGCCAGCAGCCCACGTAGGCCAGCAACTAACTATGGCTACACCTTC. It translates to CASSPRRPATNYGYTF. The rearrangement links TRBV7-9 to TRBJ1-2, with D unclear. Trimming pared 5 bases from V and 0 bases from J, leaving 16 bases between. CDR1 and CDR2 from the germline V gene are SEHNR and FQNEAQ (reference sequence). The length of the CDR3 is 16 residues. Combining the CDR3 with reference TRBV7-9 and TRBJ1-2 gives the whole variable domain DTGVSQNPRHKITKRGQNVTFRCDPISEHNRLYWYRQTLGQGPEFLTYFQNEAQLEKSRLLSDRFSAERPKGSFSTLEIQRTEQGDSAMYLCASSPRRPATNYGYTFGSGTRLTVV.

V gene TRBV6-5 combines with J gene TRBJ1-2; 8 nucleotides agree with TRBD1. This CDR3 spans 14 amino acids. Germline CDR1 is MNHEY and CDR2 is SVGAGI. The V and J ends lost 0 bases and 10 bases, in that order; junction bases with no gene match: 7. The CDR3 region is CASSYSSGGAAYTF. DNA of the CDR3: TGTGCCAGCAGTTACTCGTCAGGGGGCGCAGCCTACACCTTC.

The chain recombines TRBV5-3 with TRBJ2-6; 11 bases map to TRBD2. TRBV5-3 has ORF status, its function being uncertain. V shed 5 bases and J 0 bases; nucleotides not matched to a gene: 7. This CDR3 region has 18 residues. The DNA for the CDR3 is TGTGCCAGAAGGCTTACTAGCGGGGGTAACTCTGGGGCCAACGTCCTGACTTTC. The encoded protein is CARRLTSGGNSGANVLTF.

The chain employs TRBV2 and TRBJ1-5; possible D gene TRBD1, 5 bases. Germline V lookup: CDR1 SNHLY, CDR2 FYNNEI. The CDR3 spans 13 residues. The V gene lost 4 bases and the J gene lost 6 bases, with 10 bases spanning the gap. The CDR3 region is CASSGQGSQPQHF. CDR3 sequence (DNA): TGTGCCAGCAGTGGGCAGGGAAGTCAGCCCCAGCATTTT.

V usage is TRBV18 and J usage is TRBJ2-5, with 8 bases aligning to TRBD1. Germline lookup yields CDR1 KGHSH and CDR2 LQKENI. V was pared by 2 bases and J by 2 bases, with 1 base of the junction left unmatched. This CDR3 is built from 14 residues. CDR3 loop: CASSPNRGQETQYF. In DNA, the CDR3 is TGTGCCAGCTCACCAAACAGGGGGCAAGAGACCCAGTACTTC.